These 10 T cell receptor beta chains came from one sample sequenced in a study of blood T cell repertoires in COVID-19. Assay used: immunoSEQ multiplex PCR; TCRdb lists only in-frame clones, some missing. The sample carries approximately 270,000 clones, around 89% recorded once. Source material: peripheral blood. These TCRs come from a man younger than 45 with acute or convalescent COVID-19.

This clone came up a few times. The chain combines TRBV20-1 with TRBJ2-7; 10 nucleotides agree with TRBD2. The CDR3 contains 14 residues. Germline V gene sequence: CDR1 DFQATT, CDR2 SNEGSKA (reference sequence). With 3 bases clipped from V and 2 bases from J, the junction kept 4 bases outside the gene matches. The CDR3 reads CSASLAGVTYEQYF. The CDR3 coding sequence is TGCAGTGCTAGTCTAGCGGGAGTAACCTACGAGCAGTACTTC.

This clone was seen only once. This chain joins TRBV10-2 and TRBJ2-3; 9 bases align to TRBD2. Germline V gene data show CDR1 as WSHSY and CDR2 as SAAADI. CDR3 length equals 16 residues. The V gene end was trimmed by 6 bases and the J gene end by 0 bases; junction bases not matched to a gene: 7. CDR3 protein: CASRAYTSGSTDTQYF. DNA for the CDR3: TGCGCCAGCAGGGCGTACACTAGCGGGAGCACAGATACGCAGTATTTT.

V usage is TRBV9 and J usage is TRBJ1-1, with D possibly TRBD1 on 5 matching bases. V lost 2 bases, J lost 1 base, and 15 bases lay in between. The CDR3 sequence is 16 residues long. In germline, CDR1 is SGDLS, CDR2 YYNGEE. CDR3 bases: TGTGCCAGCAGCGTTTCGAGGGACTCTGGGAACACTGAAGCTTTCTTT. Protein product: CASSVSRDSGNTEAFF.

The chain is built from TRBV24-1 and TRBJ1-1; D unclear. V was trimmed by 8 bases and J by 0 bases, leaving 15 bases between them. The CDR3 runs 15 residues. CDR1 KGHDR and CDR2 SFDVKD come from the germline V gene. DNA for the CDR3: TGTGCCACCAAGGCGGGTGGGAGCATGAACACTGAAGCTTTCTTT. This sequence encodes CATKAGGSMNTEAFF.

This clone was recorded only once. Here the CDR3 DNA reads TGTGCCAGCAGTTTTATCCCTAACTATGGCTACACCTTC. This translates into CASSFIPNYGYTF. The V gene is TRBV28, the J gene TRBJ1-2, with D unclear. Between the trimmed V and J ends, which lost 3 bases and 0 bases, there was a span of 5 bases. The CDR3 spans 13 residues. CDR1 is MDHEN and CDR2 is SYDVKM in the germline V gene.

The V call is TRBV12-3 or TRBV12-4, the J call TRBJ1-5; maybe TRBD1 (5 bases). The ends were cut back, 4 bases at V and 9 bases at J, with 10 bases in the middle. The CDR3 length is 12 residues. The CDR3 reads CASSSLRAPQHF. CDR3 coding DNA: TGTGCCAGCAGTTCCCTCAGGGCGCCCCAGCATTTT.

The CDR3 sequence is CASSQDEGNVNTEAFF. CDR3 bases: TGTGCCAGCAGCCAAGATGAGGGCAATGTGAACACTGAAGCTTTCTTT. The V call is TRBV14, the J call TRBJ1-1; D not certain. With 0 bases removed from V and 0 bases from J, the gap between germline ends came to 11 bases. The CDR3 spans 16 residues. Germline-derived CDR1 and CDR2 are SGHDN and FVKESK. Variable domain in full (rest from reference TRBV14 and TRBJ1-1): EAGVTQFPSHSVIEKGQTVTLRCDPISGHDNLYWYRRVMGKEIKFLLHFVKESKQDESGMPNNRFLAERTGGTYSTLKVQPAELEDSGVYFCASSQDEGNVNTEAFFGQGTRLTVV.

V and J are TRBV3-1 (or the pseudogene TRBV3-2) and TRBJ2-1; 8 positions match TRBD2. CDR1 is LGHDT, CDR2 YNNKEL, per germline (reference sequence). The CDR3 loop spans 15 amino acids. The trim removed 7 bases at V and 6 bases at J, leaving 11 bases unmatched. The CDR3 DNA reads TGTGCCAGCACCGGTGGGCCCGCGGGGGGCAATGAGCAGTTCTTC. Residues: CASTGGPAGGNEQFF.

V gene TRBV27 combines with J gene TRBJ1-1, with TRBD1 matching 9 bases. V lost 8 bases, J lost 2 bases, and 12 bases stayed unmatched. The CDR3 consists of 16 residues. Germline V CDR1 and CDR2: MNHEY, SMNVEV (reference sequence). CDR3 residues: CASYGGQGRPNTEAFF. CDR3 nucleotides: TGTGCCAGCTATGGTGGACAGGGGAGACCTAACACTGAAGCTTTCTTT.

This chain uses TRBV27 with TRBJ2-7; tentative D call: TRBD2 (6 bases). CDR3 length equals 14 residues. Trimming pared 8 bases from V and 0 bases from J, leaving 14 bases between. CDR1 is MNHEY and CDR2 is SMNVEV in the germline V gene (reference sequence). CDR3 nucleotides: TGTGCCAGCCGATATAGCGGCCCCTCCTACGAGCAGTACTTC. Protein sequence: CASRYSGPSYEQYF.